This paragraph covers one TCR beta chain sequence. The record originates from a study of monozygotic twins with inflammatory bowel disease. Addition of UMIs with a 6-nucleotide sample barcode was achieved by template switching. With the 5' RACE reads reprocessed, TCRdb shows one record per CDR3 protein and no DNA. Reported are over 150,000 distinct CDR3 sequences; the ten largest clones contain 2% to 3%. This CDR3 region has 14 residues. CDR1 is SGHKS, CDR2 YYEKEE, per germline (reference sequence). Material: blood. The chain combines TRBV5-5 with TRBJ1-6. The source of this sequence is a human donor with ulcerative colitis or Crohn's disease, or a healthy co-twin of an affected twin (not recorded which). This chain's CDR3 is CASTKLLGNSPLHF.